A single sample gave rise to the 31 T cell receptor beta chains below, sequenced in a study of spatial heterogeneity in lung cancer. As to time point: blood at routine non-recurrence follow-up after resection. Material for sequencing was whole RNA from tumor, nontumor lung or frozen PBMC, left unsorted. A single record per CDR3 protein comes from TCRdb applying MiXCR to the 5' RACE reads. The table includes under 150,000 distinct CDR3 sequences, about 12% detected once. Sample: PBMCs, taken at follow-up. Source of these receptors: a male donor with early-stage non-small cell lung cancer.

V gene TRBV6-5 combines with J gene TRBJ2-1, with D unresolved. Trimming shortened V by 6 bases and J by 2 bases, and 14 bases separated the two germline ends. CDR1 and CDR2 (germline): MNHEY, SVGAGI. The CDR3 spans 15 residues. In nucleotides, the CDR3 is TGTGCCAGCAGACCGGACGAGAACACCTACAATGAGCAGTTCTTC. Amino acids: CASRPDENTYNEQFF.

The chain combines TRBV6-5 with TRBJ1-4; TRBD1 is a possible D gene (5 bases). With 4 bases removed from V and 0 bases from J, the gap between germline ends came to 6 bases. From germline, CDR1 is MNHEY and CDR2 SVGAGI. CDR3 length: 14 amino acids. The CDR3 is CASSSTATNEKLFF. The CDR3 DNA is TGTGCCAGCAGTTCGACAGCAACTAATGAAAAACTGTTTTTT.

The chain combines TRBV9 with TRBJ2-7, with TRBD2 identical over 7 bases. The CDR3 contains 14 residues. CDR1 is SGDLS and CDR2 is YYNGEE in the germline V gene. V was pared by 0 bases and J by 2 bases, with 2 bases of the junction left unmatched. The CDR3 loop is CASSVEAGTYEQYF. Written as DNA, the CDR3 is TGTGCCAGCAGCGTAGAAGCGGGGACCTACGAGCAGTACTTC.

Many counts were recorded for this clonotype. This chain joins TRBV7-2 and TRBJ2-1; weak D call: TRBD1 (5 bases). The germline V gene has CDR1 SGHTA and CDR2 FQGNSA. Trimming left V 5 bases short and J 5 bases short, with 16 bases between. This CDR3 spans 15 amino acids. Here the CDR3 DNA reads TGTGCCAGCAGCCAACAGGCAGGACGCCACAATGAGCAGTTCTTC. Translated: CASSQQAGRHNEQFF.

The rearrangement joins TRBV5-6 to TRBJ1-2; the match to TRBD1 covers 7 bases. The trim removed 3 bases at V and 3 bases at J, leaving 5 bases unmatched. Per germline, CDR1 SGHDT and CDR2 YYEEEE. The CDR3 spans 14 residues. The CDR3 spells CASSSSGTDYGYTF. The CDR3 DNA reads as TGTGCCAGCAGCTCGTCCGGGACAGACTATGGCTACACCTTC.

The table lists this clonotype with a few counts. The chain employs TRBV5-1 and TRBJ2-5; TRBD2 is a possible D gene (5 bases). The CDR3 has 14 amino acids. Germline assignment: CDR1 SGHRS and CDR2 YFSETQ. Deletions cut 1 base from V and 5 bases from J, with 12 bases between. CDR3: CASSLSGRRETQYF. The CDR3 DNA reads as TGCGCCAGCAGCTTGTCGGGCAGGAGGGAGACCCAGTACTTC. The full variable domain, with the rest looked up from reference TRBV5-1 and TRBJ2-5, is KAGVTQTPRYLIKTRGQQVTLSCSPISGHRSVSWYQQTPGQGLQFLFEYFSETQRNKGNFPGRFSGRQFSNSRSEMNVSTLELGDSALYLCASSLSGRRETQYFGPGTRLLVL.

This clonotype appeared many times. The V call is TRBV29-1, the J call TRBJ2-7; a possible D gene is TRBD1 (6 bases). Trimming took off 2 bases at V and 6 bases at J, with 14 bases between the two ends. This CDR3 comprises 13 residues. From germline, CDR1 is SQVTM and CDR2 ANQGSEA. The CDR3 sequence: CSVESLSGAEQYF. CDR3 coding DNA: TGCAGCGTTGAATCACTCTCAGGGGCCGAGCAGTACTTC.

This clonotype showed up just a few times. The chain links TRBV7-9 to TRBJ1-3, with TRBD1 matching 8 bases. The CDR3 consists of 17 residues. The ends lost 5 bases at V and 1 base at J; junction bases unmatched: 10. Germline V CDR1 and CDR2: SEHNR, FQNEAQ (reference sequence). The CDR3: CASSPRTGLTSGNTIYF. The CDR3 DNA follows: TGTGCCAGCAGCCCGAGGACAGGGTTGACTTCTGGAAACACCATATATTTT. Full variable domain (remainder filled in from reference TRBV7-9 and TRBJ1-3): DTGVSQNPRHKITKRGQNVTFRCDPISEHNRLYWYRQTLGQGPEFLTYFQNEAQLEKSRLLSDRFSAERPKGSFSTLEIQRTEQGDSAMYLCASSPRTGLTSGNTIYFGEGSWLTVV.

The chain recombines TRBV18 with TRBJ1-4, with no clear D. CDR1 and CDR2 from the germline V gene are KGHSH and LQKENI. CDR3 size: 13 residues. V was pared by 3 bases and J by 0 bases, with 2 bases between. The CDR3 DNA sequence: TGTGCCAGCTCACCGCCAACTAATGAAAAACTGTTTTTT. As protein: CASSPPTNEKLFF.

The genes are TRBV28 and TRBJ2-1; D gene unclear. Germline V lookup: CDR1 MDHEN, CDR2 SYDVKM. The CDR3 sequence is 14 residues long. V lost 7 bases to trimming and J lost 6 bases, with 16 bases between them. CDR3 bases: TGTGCCAGCAAGGAGCGATTTAGGGCCAATGAGCAGTTCTTC. It yields the protein CASKERFRANEQFF. Full variable domain (missing parts from reference TRBV28 and TRBJ2-1): DVKVTQSSRYLVKRTGEKVFLECVQDMDHENMFWYRQDPGLGLRLIYFSYDVKMKEKGDIPEGYSVSREKKERFSLILESASTNQTSMYLCASKERFRANEQFFGPGTRLTVL.

The J gene is TRBJ2-7, the V gene TRBV5-6; TRBD2 matches 12 bases. The CDR3 sequence is 14 residues long. V was clipped by 4 bases and J by 5 bases; unmatched bases: 4. The germline V gene has CDR1 SGHDT and CDR2 YYEEEE. The CDR3 region is CASSPGLAGDEQYF. Written as DNA, the CDR3 is TGTGCCAGCAGCCCGGGACTAGCGGGTGACGAGCAGTACTTC.

This clonotype has at least ten counts. The V call is TRBV11-2, the J call TRBJ2-1; tentatively, D is TRBD1 or TRBD2 (5 bases each). CDR3 length: 15 amino acids. The V end lost 0 bases, the J end lost 9 bases, and 15 bases lay between the germline ends. Germline V gene sequence: CDR1 SGHAT, CDR2 FQNNGV. For the CDR3, the DNA is TGTGCCAGCAGCTTAGAACCGGGCAGGGAGAGTGAGCAGTTCTTC. This gives the protein CASSLEPGRESEQFF.

Notes on this clonotype: A much more abundant neighbour one base away suggests this may be a read error. The chain links TRBV6-5 to TRBJ1-1, with unresolved D. Germline CDR1 reads MNHEY; CDR2 reads SVGAGI. This CDR3 has 12 amino acids. Trimming took off 4 bases at V and 1 base at J, with 4 bases between the two ends. This chain's CDR3 is CASSLSNTEAFF. DNA of the CDR3: TGTGCCAGCAGTTTATCGAACACTGAAGCTTTCTTT.

The V call is TRBV11-1, the J call TRBJ2-7, with unresolved D. Germline CDR1 is SGHAT and CDR2 is FQDESV (reference sequence). The ends were cut back, 10 bases at V and 1 base at J, with 17 bases in the middle. The CDR3 covers 14 residues. The CDR3, as DNA: TGTGCCACTGTAGACTCAGGTTCTTCCTACGAGCAGTACTTC. It yields the protein CATVDSGSSYEQYF. Full variable domain (remainder filled in from reference TRBV11-1 and TRBJ2-7): EAEVAQSPRYKITEKSQAVAFWCDPISGHATLYWYRQILGQGPELLVQFQDESVVDDSQLPKDRFSAERLKGVDSTLKIQPAELGDSAMYLCATVDSGSSYEQYFGPGTRLTVT.

The table lists this clonotype with many counts. The V and J genes are TRBV4-3 and TRBJ1-6; unclear D gene. The CDR3 is made up of 16 amino acids. Trimming pared 1 base from V and 5 bases from J, leaving 12 bases between. Germline values: CDR1 LGHNA, CDR2 YSLEER. The chain's CDR3 is CASSQAPGSNNSPLHF. The CDR3 DNA sequence: TGCGCCAGCAGCCAAGCTCCTGGCTCGAATAATTCACCCCTCCACTTT.

This clonotype was seen more than once but under ten times. The rearrangement uses TRBV20-1 and TRBJ2-1, with 13 bases fitting TRBD2. Per germline, CDR1 DFQATT and CDR2 SNEGSKA (reference sequence). Trimming removed 6 bases from V and 9 bases from J; junction bases left unmatched: 5. There are 13 residues in the CDR3. DNA of the CDR3: TGCAGTGCCCCATGGACTAGCGGGGGTGAGCAGTTCTTC. The encoded protein is CSAPWTSGGEQFF.

The genes are TRBV2 and TRBJ2-6; a weak D match, TRBD1 (8 bases). The length of the CDR3 is 16 residues. V dropped 10 bases and J dropped 0 bases, with 16 bases sitting between them. Germline loops: CDR1 SNHLY, CDR2 FYNNEI. The CDR3 protein is CAIRTGTISGANVLTF. In nucleotides, the CDR3 is TGTGCCATCCGGACAGGGACTATCTCTGGGGCCAACGTCCTGACTTTC.

This chain links TRBV28 with TRBJ2-3; 7 positions agree with TRBD2. The CDR3 totals 19 residues. CDR1 and CDR2 from the germline V gene are MDHEN and SYDVKM. The trim removed 5 bases at V and 4 bases at J, leaving 21 bases unmatched. CDR3 in DNA: TGTGCCAGCAGTGGAGAGGTGGGGGGGACCTTTGATTCCGCAGATACGCAGTATTTT. Amino acids: CASSGEVGGTFDSADTQYF. Supplemented by reference TRBV28 and TRBJ2-3, the full variable domain reads DVKVTQSSRYLVKRTGEKVFLECVQDMDHENMFWYRQDPGLGLRLIYFSYDVKMKEKGDIPEGYSVSREKKERFSLILESASTNQTSMYLCASSGEVGGTFDSADTQYFGPGTRLTVL.

In its sample, this clonotype was seen a few times. J is TRBJ2-1 and V is TRBV9; 11 bases agree with TRBD2. With V trimmed by 3 bases and J by 9 bases, 8 bases remained unmatched. CDR1 and CDR2 (germline): SGDLS, YYNGEE. The CDR3 is made up of 15 amino acids. In DNA, the CDR3 is TGTGCCAGCAGCGCCCGCACTAGCGGGGGTAGTGAGCAGTTCTTC. Its translation: CASSARTSGGSEQFF.

The CDR3 nucleotides read TGTGCCAGCAGCCTGACCCCGAACCGGGACAGGTACAATGAGCAGTTCTTC. Translating gives CASSLTPNRDRYNEQFF. This chain connects TRBV11-1 to TRBJ2-1; 8 bases are shared with TRBD1. V was pared by 5 bases and J by 4 bases, with 13 bases of the junction left unmatched. This CDR3 spans 17 amino acids. The germline gives CDR1 SGHAT, CDR2 FQDESV (reference sequence). Full variable domain (remainder filled in from reference TRBV11-1 and TRBJ2-1): EAEVAQSPRYKITEKSQAVAFWCDPISGHATLYWYRQILGQGPELLVQFQDESVVDDSQLPKDRFSAERLKGVDSTLKIQPAELGDSAMYLCASSLTPNRDRYNEQFFGPGTRLTVL.

This clonotype has a handful of counts. V and J are TRBV7-2 and TRBJ1-5, with TRBD1 identical over 7 bases. Germline V gene data show CDR1 as SGHTA and CDR2 as FQGNSA. This CDR3 is 15 amino acids long. The ends lost 5 bases at V and 0 bases at J; junction bases unmatched: 4. DNA for the CDR3: TGTGCCAGCAGCCAGGGGGGTTATAGCAATCAGCCCCAGCATTTT. Translation: CASSQGGYSNQPQHF. Full variable domain (rest looked up from reference TRBV7-2 and TRBJ1-5): GAGVSQSPSNKVTEKGKDVELRCDPISGHTALYWYRQSLGQGLEFLIYFQGNSAPDKSGLPSDRFSAERTGGSVSTLTIQRTQQEDSAVYLCASSQGGYSNQPQHFGDGTRLSIL.

V usage is TRBV5-6 and J usage is TRBJ1-5, with D possibly matching TRBD1 (6 bases). CDR1 and CDR2 from the germline V gene are SGHDT and YYEEEE. Trimming left V 6 bases short and J 0 bases short, with 10 bases between. The length of the CDR3 is 14 residues. CDR3: CASIGTSSNQPQHF. Here the CDR3 DNA reads TGTGCCAGCATCGGGACATCTAGCAATCAGCCCCAGCATTTT.

This clonotype has ten or more counts. The rearrangement joins TRBV7-2 to TRBJ1-4; weak D call: TRBD1 (6 bases). The CDR3 is 15 residues long. Germline assignment: CDR1 SGHTA and CDR2 FQGNSA. Trimming removed 4 bases from V and 7 bases from J, with 16 bases in between. As DNA, the CDR3 is TGTGCCAGCAGCTCCCCTAACCTAGGGGGTGAAAAACTGTTTTTT. Protein sequence: CASSSPNLGGEKLFF.

The chain joins TRBV20-1 to TRBJ2-1; 11 positions agree with TRBD2. The junction had 10 bases not matched to a gene; V was cut back by 6 bases and J by 0 bases. The CDR3 has 17 residues. Germline V gives CDR1 DFQATT, CDR2 SNEGSKA (reference sequence). CDR3 DNA sequence: TGCAGTGCCCGACTAGCGGGGAGACTACTCTCCTACAATGAGCAGTTCTTC. The encoded protein is CSARLAGRLLSYNEQFF.

Turning to this clonotype: A much larger clone lies one base from this, so it may be a read error. The chain couples TRBV27 to TRBJ2-3, with D perhaps matching TRBD2 (6 bases). V lost 11 bases and J lost 6, with 18 bases in between. This CDR3 has 13 amino acids. CDR1 MNHEY and CDR2 SMNVEV come from the germline V gene (reference sequence). The CDR3 loop reads CAPGEGGSDTQYF. CDR3 DNA: TGTGCCCCGGGAGAGGGTGGGTCGGATACGCAGTATTTT.

This clonotype was observed many times. The chain couples TRBV3-1 to TRBJ2-1; 7 nucleotides match TRBD2. Germline V gene sequence: CDR1 LGHDT, CDR2 YNNKEL (reference sequence). The CDR3 length is 14 residues. J lost 9 bases, V lost 7 bases, and 12 bases had no gene match. The CDR3 is CASTRVPRGSEQFF. CDR3 in DNA: TGTGCCAGCACCCGAGTCCCACGCGGGAGTGAGCAGTTCTTC.

The gene calls are TRBV9 and TRBJ2-2; no clear D gene. Germline values: CDR1 SGDLS, CDR2 YYNGEE. The V end lost 0 bases, the J end lost 0 bases, and 6 bases lay between the germline ends. The CDR3 covers 15 residues. The DNA for the CDR3 is TGTGCCAGCAGCGTAGGTCCGTCGAACACCGGGGAGCTGTTTTTT. Translating it yields CASSVGPSNTGELFF. The full variable domain, in which reference TRBV9 and TRBJ2-2 provide the parts outside the CDR3, is DSGVTQTPKHLITATGQRVTLRCSPRSGDLSVYWYQQSLDQGLQFLIQYYNGEERAKGNILERFSAQQFPDLHSELNLSSLELGDSALYFCASSVGPSNTGELFFGEGSRLTVL.

This clonotype was seen repeatedly, ten times or more. This chain connects TRBV11-2 to TRBJ2-3; the D is unclear. Looked up from germline, CDR1 is SGHAT and CDR2 is FQNNGV. CDR3 length: 15 residues. The V and J ends lost 3 bases and 0 bases respectively, with 10 bases between them. The CDR3, as DNA: TGTGCCAGCAGCTTGAGCCCCAGCAGCACAGATACGCAGTATTTT. Translating it yields CASSLSPSSTDTQYF.

The chain has TRBV5-1 and TRBJ1-5; possible D gene TRBD1, 5 bases. This CDR3 region has 13 residues. The ends were cut back, 5 bases at V and 5 bases at J, with 11 bases in the middle. Germline V gene lookup returns CDR1 SGHRS and CDR2 YFSETQ. CDR3 sequence: CASRGTEDQPQHF. The CDR3 nucleotides read TGCGCCAGCAGAGGGACGGAAGATCAGCCCCAGCATTTT. Combining the CDR3 with reference TRBV5-1 and TRBJ1-5 gives the whole variable domain KAGVTQTPRYLIKTRGQQVTLSCSPISGHRSVSWYQQTPGQGLQFLFEYFSETQRNKGNFPGRFSGRQFSNSRSEMNVSTLELGDSALYLCASRGTEDQPQHFGDGTRLSIL.

This clonotype was recorded at least ten times. The CDR3 region has the DNA TGCGCCAGCAGCCGCCGCAGACTAGCGGGGGGGGACGCGAACACCGGGGAGCTGTTTTTT. It specifies CASSRRRLAGGDANTGELFF. J is TRBJ2-2 and V is TRBV4-1; 14 positions match TRBD2. Germline V gene sequence: CDR1 MGHRA, CDR2 YSYEKL. The CDR3 has 20 residues. V was pared by 4 bases and J by 0 bases, with 10 bases of the junction left unmatched.

This clonotype was recorded many times. V gene TRBV19 combines with J gene TRBJ2-1, with 7 bases aligning to TRBD1. The CDR3 runs 15 residues. Trimming took 7 bases from V and 4 from J; bases not matched to a gene: 10. The V gene's germline CDR1 is LNHDA and CDR2 SQIVND (reference sequence). The CDR3 protein is CASMSSGGVYNEQFF. The CDR3, as DNA: TGTGCCAGTATGAGTTCAGGGGGTGTATACAATGAGCAGTTCTTC.